The sequence of this T cell receptor beta chain was determined in a study of T cell responses to AZD1222 COVID-19 vaccine. Whole-study context: Analysis merged second doses at about 4 or about 12 weeks. Study-wide results and limits: Spike-specific TCR breadth rose after two AZD1222 doses, and depth rose as well. Seropositive at baseline were only a handful of AZD1222 recipients.

Profiling relied on immunoSEQ multiplex PCR, and the TCRdb table lists in-frame clones only, not all of them. In the table there are approximately 120,000 clones, 85% to 90% of which are singletons. This clone was counted between two and nine times. Its target is unknown. Germline CDR1 reads ENHRY; CDR2 reads SYGVKD. The V end lost 1 base, the J end lost 6 bases, and 15 bases lay between the germline ends. The CDR3 extends over 16 amino acids. V and J are TRBV10-3 and TRBJ2-2, with D perhaps matching TRBD1 (7 bases). The source material was peripheral blood, sampled on day 0 of AZD1222 vaccination. The sequence was collected from an adult in good health. CDR3 bases: TGTGCCATCAGTGAGTTCAGGGGGGCCAGAGCCGGGGAGCTGTTTTTT. Translating it yields CAISEFRGARAGELFF.